These 20 T cell receptor beta chains were all obtained from the same sample, sequenced in a study of shared clonotypes between healthy human individuals (dated by TCRdb to 2020 to 2022). CD8 naive samples consisted of CD45RO-negative cells that were positively selected for CCR7, yielding a CD45RA+CCR7+ population without TemRA cells. Libraries were made using the immunoSEQ multiplex PCR assay. Entries here come from immuneACCESS through TCRdb and include only in-frame sequences with V and J called. Some clones fail to appear in such tables; in the studies checked, an unresolved V gene covers under half of the shortfall, and the cause of the remainder is unknown. The sample yields about 650,000 clones; around 95% were counted once. Roughly 0.1% of the sample rests with the top ten. Material: naive CD8+ T cells sorted from blood. The sample's cell subset or site label, decoded: CD45RA+CCR7+. These receptors all stem from a woman aged 25 to 39 in good health.

The rearrangement links TRBV27 to TRBJ1-5; D call uncertain. Looked up from germline, CDR1 is MNHEY and CDR2 is SMNVEV (reference sequence). V was shortened by 3 bases and J by 0 bases, with 9 bases between the two germline ends. This CDR3 is 15 amino acids long. The CDR3 DNA reads as TGTGCCAGCAGTTTGGGCATTTATAGCAATCAGCCCCAGCATTTT. Translation gives CASSLGIYSNQPQHF.

The rearrangement links TRBV29-1 to TRBJ2-1, with TRBD1 as a possible D gene (6 bases). This CDR3 has 13 residues. Per the germline V gene, CDR1 is SQVTM and CDR2 is ANQGSEA. The germline V and J ends were trimmed by 6 bases and 2 bases, with 11 bases remaining between them. CDR3 protein: CSVIRDTYNEQFF. The CDR3 DNA reads as TGCAGCGTGATCCGGGACACCTACAATGAGCAGTTCTTC.

This sequence joins TRBV6-5 and TRBJ2-7, with D perhaps matching TRBD2 (5 bases). There are 13 residues in the CDR3. V was pared by 2 bases and J by 7 bases, with 12 bases between. CDR1 MNHEY and CDR2 SVGAGI come from the germline V gene. Written as DNA, the CDR3 is TGTGCCAGCAGTTACGAGGGATTCGGGGAGCAGTACTTC. It translates to CASSYEGFGEQYF.

V and J are TRBV19 and TRBJ2-1, with no clear D. This CDR3 has 15 amino acids. Germline V gives CDR1 LNHDA, CDR2 SQIVND (reference sequence). V was pared by 4 bases and J by 0 bases, with 10 bases between. The CDR3 sequence is CASSTPVDSYNEQFF. The CDR3 coding sequence is TGTGCCAGTAGTACGCCAGTGGACTCCTACAATGAGCAGTTCTTC.

The chain has TRBV5-1 and TRBJ2-6; D assignment may be TRBD1 or TRBD2 (5 bases each). Deletions cut 4 bases from V and 3 bases from J, with 11 bases between. The length of the CDR3 is 15 residues. Germline V gene data show CDR1 as SGHRS and CDR2 as YFSETQ. The CDR3 reads CASSIAGSGANVLTF. CDR3 DNA: TGCGCCAGCAGCATAGCAGGGAGTGGGGCCAACGTCCTGACTTTC.

This clone was found once. The V and J genes are TRBV10-2 and TRBJ2-1; 8 bases are shared with TRBD1. With V trimmed by 3 bases and J by 8 bases, 3 bases remained unmatched. Germline loops: CDR1 WSHSY, CDR2 SAAADI. CDR3 length: 13 residues. The CDR3 protein is CASSDRGLHEQFF. As DNA, the CDR3 is TGCGCCAGCAGTGACAGGGGGCTACATGAGCAGTTCTTC.

The rearrangement links TRBV6-6 to TRBJ2-7; D is unclear. V dropped 5 bases and J dropped 6 bases, with 14 bases sitting between them. Germline CDR1 and CDR2: MNHNY and SVGAGI (reference sequence). This CDR3 region has 13 residues. CDR3 sequence reads: CASSQLELGEQYF. The CDR3, as DNA: TGTGCCAGCAGTCAGCTAGAGCTGGGCGAGCAGTACTTC.

The chain is built from TRBV29-1 and TRBJ1-5; 7 nucleotides line up with TRBD1. J gave up 3 bases and V 6 bases, and 5 bases lay outside the gene matches. The CDR3 spans 13 residues. The germline CDR1 and CDR2 sequences are SQVTM and ANQGSEA. The CDR3 protein is CSVEQGPNQPQHF. DNA of the CDR3: TGCAGCGTCGAACAGGGGCCCAATCAGCCCCAGCATTTT.

This clone came up once. The chain has TRBV14 and TRBJ2-3; TRBD2 matches 8 bases. CDR3 length: 17 residues. Germline V CDR1 and CDR2: SGHDN, FVKESK. Trimming removed 0 bases from V and 4 bases from J; junction bases left unmatched: 9. The CDR3 sequence: CASSQELAGNLADTQYF. The CDR3 coding sequence is TGTGCCAGCAGCCAAGAGCTAGCGGGTAATTTGGCAGATACGCAGTATTTT.

V gene TRBV27 combines with J gene TRBJ2-7; TRBD1 agrees at 8 bases. The CDR3 totals 14 residues. Germline V lookup: CDR1 MNHEY, CDR2 SMNVEV (reference sequence). Trimming removed 2 bases from V and 5 bases from J; junction bases left unmatched: 5. CDR3 sequence reads: CASSLLPGGHEQYF. CDR3 nucleotide sequence: TGTGCCAGCAGTTTACTTCCAGGGGGCCACGAGCAGTACTTC.

The V gene is TRBV19, the J gene TRBJ2-2, with TRBD1 matching over 8 bases. The CDR3 has 14 residues. V lost 9 bases to trimming and J lost 6 bases; unmatched junction nucleotides: 9. Germline CDR1 reads LNHDA; CDR2 reads SQIVND (reference sequence). The CDR3 DNA follows: TGTGCCAGCGAGGGGGGACAGGTCCCCGGGGAGCTGTTTTTT. It encodes CASEGGQVPGELFF.

The chain has TRBV7-2 and TRBJ2-5; the D gene is possibly TRBD2 (5 bases). The J call may be in error: the DNA end matches TRBJ2-7 better. Germline lookup yields CDR1 SGHTA and CDR2 FQGNSA. This CDR3 is built from 14 residues. The CDR3 loop reads CASSFWTLSYEQYF. The CDR3 DNA sequence: TGTGCCAGCAGCTTTTGGACTCTCTCCTACGAGCAGTACTTC.

This chain joins TRBV6-1 and TRBJ1-1; D gene ambiguous. The CDR3 contains 13 residues. V gave up 4 bases and J gave up 11 bases, with 17 bases separating them. Per the germline V gene, CDR1 is MNHNS and CDR2 is SASEGT. The CDR3 region is CASSGYRLPRAFF. The CDR3 DNA is TGTGCCAGCAGTGGGTACAGACTACCGAGGGCTTTCTTT.

The gene calls are TRBV29-1 and TRBJ2-7, with no clear D. Trimming shortened V by 3 bases and J by 3 bases, and 6 bases separated the two germline ends. The CDR3 has 11 residues. Looked up from germline, CDR1 is SQVTM and CDR2 is ANQGSEA. The chain's CDR3 is CSVDTDYEQYF. In nucleotides, the CDR3 is TGCAGCGTTGATACGGACTACGAGCAGTACTTC.

The chain employs TRBV7-8 and TRBJ2-1; 7 nucleotides line up with TRBD2. Germline loops: CDR1 SGHVS, CDR2 FQNEAQ. The CDR3 runs 17 residues. The V gene end was trimmed by 2 bases and the J gene end by 0 bases; junction bases not matched to a gene: 7. The CDR3 protein is CASSLYSGPSSYNEQFF. The CDR3 DNA follows: TGTGCCAGCAGCTTATATAGCGGGCCCAGCTCCTACAATGAGCAGTTCTTC.

This rearrangement joins TRBV5-1 to TRBJ2-1, with D maybe TRBD2 (6 bases). Germline CDR1 is SGHRS and CDR2 is YFSETQ. This CDR3 has 12 amino acids. Deletions cut 2 bases from V and 10 bases from J, with 10 bases between. CDR3 loop: CASSFRDSEQFF. CDR3 sequence (DNA): TGCGCCAGCAGCTTCCGGGACTCAGAGCAGTTCTTC.

The rearrangement uses TRBV29-1 and TRBJ2-5; D unclear. Germline assignment: CDR1 SQVTM and CDR2 ANQGSEA. CDR3 length: 13 amino acids. The CDR3 loop reads CSAILGPQETQYF. The CDR3 DNA reads as TGCAGTGCTATTCTAGGGCCCCAAGAGACCCAGTACTTC.

This clone has only one observation. V is TRBV5-1 and J is TRBJ2-1; a weak D match, TRBD2 (6 bases). There are 18 residues in the CDR3. Germline CDR1 reads SGHRS; CDR2 reads YFSETQ. V was cut by 2 bases and J by 0 bases, with 18 bases left in between. This CDR3 reads CASSFKEPQEGSYNEQFF. CDR3 coding DNA: TGCGCCAGCAGCTTCAAGGAGCCGCAGGAGGGCTCCTACAATGAGCAGTTCTTC.

This chain links TRBV13 with TRBJ2-5; 8 bases line up with TRBD2. Trimming removed 2 bases from V and 5 bases from J; junction bases left unmatched: 7. The CDR3 runs to 15 residues. Per germline, CDR1 PRHDT and CDR2 FYEKMQ (reference sequence). As DNA, the CDR3 is TGTGCCAGCAGCTTAACTACGGGAGGGGCGGAGACCCAGTACTTC. Translating it yields CASSLTTGGAETQYF.

The chain uses TRBV11-2 and TRBJ1-3; no firm D call. Trimming took 2 bases from V and 4 from J, leaving 6 bases between them. The CDR3 runs to 13 residues. CDR1 SGHAT and CDR2 FQNNGV come from the germline V gene. CDR3 nucleotide sequence: TGTGCCAGCAGCTTAAATCTCGGAAACACCATATATTTT. This gives the protein CASSLNLGNTIYF.